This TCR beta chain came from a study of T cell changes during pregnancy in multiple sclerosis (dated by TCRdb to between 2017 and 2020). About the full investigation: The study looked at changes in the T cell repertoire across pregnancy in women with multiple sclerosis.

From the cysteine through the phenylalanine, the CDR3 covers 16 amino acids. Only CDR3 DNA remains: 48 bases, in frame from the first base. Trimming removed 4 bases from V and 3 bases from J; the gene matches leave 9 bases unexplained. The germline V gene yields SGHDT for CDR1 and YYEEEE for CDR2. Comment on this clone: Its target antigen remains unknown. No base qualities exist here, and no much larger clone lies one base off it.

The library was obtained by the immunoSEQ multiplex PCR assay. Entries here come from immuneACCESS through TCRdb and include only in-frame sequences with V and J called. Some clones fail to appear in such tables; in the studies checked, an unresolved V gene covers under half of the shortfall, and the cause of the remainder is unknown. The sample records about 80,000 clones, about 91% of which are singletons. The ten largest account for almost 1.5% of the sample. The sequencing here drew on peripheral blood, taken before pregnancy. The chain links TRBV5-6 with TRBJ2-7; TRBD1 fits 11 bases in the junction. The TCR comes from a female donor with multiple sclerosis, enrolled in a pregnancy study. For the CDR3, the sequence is CASSVYTGTGGYEQYF. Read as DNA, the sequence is TGTGCCAGCAGCGTATACACCGGGACAGGGGGCTACGAGCAGTACTTC. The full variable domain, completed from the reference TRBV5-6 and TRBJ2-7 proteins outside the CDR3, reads DAGVTQSPTHLIKTRGQQVTLRCSPKSGHDTVSWYQQALGQGPQFIFQYYEEEERQRGNFPDRFSGHQFPNYSSELNVNALLLGDSALYLCASSVYTGTGGYEQYFGPGTRLTVT.